The 27 T cell receptor beta chains below were found in one sample sequenced in a study of T cells in Graves' hyperthyroidism and ophthalmopathy. Amplification of TCR beta CDR3 regions used RNA as the template. Using the HTBI primer set, a first-round RT-PCR was run on the TCR CDR3. Via MiXCR, TCRdb re-called the multiplex PCR reads, giving one row per CDR3 protein. Here the sample spans about 560,000 distinct CDR3 sequences, about a sixth being singletons. Sequenced: blood. These receptors all stem from a woman aged 18-29 years with Graves' hyperthyroidism.

The chain combines TRBV30 with TRBJ2-2; D might be TRBD2 (5 bases). Per the germline V gene, CDR1 is GTSNPN and CDR2 is SVGIG (reference sequence). This CDR3 is built from 17 residues. V was shortened by 5 bases and J by 3 bases, with 22 bases between the two germline ends. The DNA of the CDR3 is TGTGCCTGGCCCCAAGAGGGTGAACCCACACACACCGGGGAGCTGTTTTTT. Amino acid sequence: CAWPQEGEPTHTGELFF.

The table lists this clonotype with many counts. The chain joins TRBV12-3 or TRBV12-4 to TRBJ2-6; unclear D gene. This CDR3 spans 16 amino acids. With 4 bases removed from V and 0 bases from J, the gap between germline ends came to 10 bases. The CDR3 sequence: CASSSGRRSGANVLTF. The DNA of the CDR3 is TGTGCCAGCAGTTCCGGGCGGCGCTCTGGGGCCAACGTCCTGACTTTC.

This clonotype was counted many times. The V gene is TRBV12-3 or TRBV12-4, the J gene TRBJ2-5; 7 positions agree with TRBD1. Trimming removed 2 bases from V and 4 bases from J; junction bases left unmatched: 10. This CDR3 has 16 amino acids. The chain's CDR3 is CASSLFEGAARETQYF. In DNA, the CDR3 is TGTGCCAGCAGTTTATTCGAGGGGGCGGCTAGAGAGACCCAGTACTTC.

The table lists this clonotype with many counts. The J gene is TRBJ2-1, the V gene TRBV7-8; 8 bases match TRBD2. This CDR3 is built from 13 residues. The J segment lost 6 bases and the V segment lost 5 bases, leaving 3 bases of the junction unmatched. Germline lookup yields CDR1 SGHVS and CDR2 FQNEAQ. CDR3 sequence reads: CASSPTSGNEQFF. CDR3 DNA: TGTGCCAGCAGCCCCACTAGCGGCAATGAGCAGTTCTTC.

This rearrangement joins TRBV4-3 to TRBJ2-7; tentatively, D is TRBD2 (5 bases). Deletions cut 0 bases from V and 4 bases from J, with 13 bases between. CDR1 is LGHNA, CDR2 YSLEER, per germline. The CDR3 is 15 residues long. CDR3 loop: CASSQDLTRSYEQYF. The CDR3 bases are TGCGCCAGCAGCCAAGATCTTACTAGGAGTTACGAGCAGTACTTC.

In this sample, this clonotype turned up many times. V and J are TRBV15 and TRBJ2-7; D is uncertain. V lost 0 bases and J 2 bases, leaving 14 bases between the germline ends. The CDR3 sequence is 16 residues long. Per germline, CDR1 LNHNV and CDR2 YYDKDF (reference sequence). The CDR3 region has the DNA TGTGCCACCAGCAGAGATAGGAAGGCCCACCCCTACGAGCAGTACTTC. It encodes CATSRDRKAHPYEQYF.

The table lists this clonotype with many counts. The chain is built from TRBV6-1 and TRBJ1-4, with 10 bases lining up with TRBD1. Germline lookup yields CDR1 MNHNS and CDR2 SASEGT. Losses at the gene ends were 2 bases for V and 4 bases for J; bases not matched to a gene: 7. CDR3 size: 17 residues. The CDR3 sequence is CASSELGQGYGNEKLFF. The CDR3, as DNA: TGTGCCAGCAGTGAATTGGGACAGGGGTACGGTAATGAAAAACTGTTTTTT.

V and J are TRBV2 and TRBJ1-5; no clear D gene. Trimming took off 5 bases at V and 0 bases at J, with 11 bases between the two ends. This CDR3 contains 15 residues. Looked up from germline, CDR1 is SNHLY and CDR2 is FYNNEI. DNA of the CDR3: TGTGCCAGCAGTATCGACGGATATAGCAATCAGCCCCAGCATTTT. Translation gives CASSIDGYSNQPQHF.

This clonotype was counted ten times or more. The chain carries TRBV18 and TRBJ2-3; no definite D call. This CDR3 is 12 amino acids long. Trimming left V 2 bases short and J 4 bases short, with 4 bases between. The germline V gene has CDR1 KGHSH and CDR2 LQKENI. CDR3 sequence (DNA): TGTGCCAGCTCACCATTGGCAGATACGCAGTATTTT. Amino acids: CASSPLADTQYF.

The V and J genes are TRBV7-9 and TRBJ2-1; 9 bases align to TRBD1. Germline lookup yields CDR1 SEHNR and CDR2 FQNEAQ (reference sequence). The CDR3 is made up of 18 amino acids. V lost 5 bases and J lost 3; bases outside the gene matches: 14. The CDR3 DNA is TGTGCCAGCAGCCCGGGGAACAGCTACAGGGGGCACTACAATGAGCAGTTCTTC. Protein: CASSPGNSYRGHYNEQFF.

This clonotype was recorded once. Since a much larger clone is just one base distant, this may be a read error. The chain combines TRBV20-1 with TRBJ2-7; D is possibly TRBD2 (5 bases). Germline V gene data show CDR1 as DFQATT and CDR2 as SNEGSKA (reference sequence). The length of the CDR3 is 14 residues. Here the CDR3 DNA reads TGCAGTGCTAGAGATGTTCGGGGTTACTACGGGCAGTACTTC. This sequence encodes CSARDVRGYYGQYF.

This clonotype occurred a few times. This chain uses TRBV29-1 with TRBJ2-3; D not resolved. This CDR3 contains 14 residues. The germline V and J ends were trimmed by 7 bases and 6 bases, with 20 bases remaining between them. The germline gives CDR1 SQVTM, CDR2 ANQGSEA. The CDR3 DNA reads as TGCAGCGCCACAGACGGCCTTAGATACGATACGCAGTATTTT. Amino acids: CSATDGLRYDTQYF.

The chain links TRBV7-8 to TRBJ2-7; D uncertain. From germline, CDR1 is SGHVS and CDR2 FQNEAQ. The CDR3 is made up of 14 amino acids. Trimming took off 1 base at V and 2 bases at J, with 9 bases between the two ends. The DNA for the CDR3 is TGTGCCAGCAGCTTAGGGGATATTACCTACGAGCAGTACTTC. This gives the protein CASSLGDITYEQYF.

This clonotype has ten or more counts. This chain uses TRBV6-5 with TRBJ2-3, with D possibly matching TRBD1 (6 bases). Germline CDR1 is MNHEY and CDR2 is SVGAGI. The CDR3 contains 18 residues. V lost 2 bases to trimming and J lost 6 bases, with 24 bases between them. The CDR3 protein is CASSYPRSGAGAVDTQYF. CDR3 nucleotides: TGTGCCAGCAGTTACCCCCGTTCAGGAGCAGGGGCTGTGGATACGCAGTATTTT.

As concerns this clonotype: A clone one base away is much larger, so this may be a read error. The chain is built from TRBV30 and TRBJ1-2; D gene unclear. The germline CDR1 and CDR2 sequences are GTSNPN and SVGIG (reference sequence). The CDR3 extends over 12 amino acids. With 0 bases removed from V and 7 bases from J, the gap between germline ends came to 9 bases. CDR3 nucleotide sequence: TGTGCCTGGAGTGTAGCTTCTTGTGGCTACACCTTC. Translated: CAWSVASCGYTF.

The V and J genes are TRBV28 and TRBJ1-5; TRBD1 agrees at 9 bases. The germline gives CDR1 MDHEN, CDR2 SYDVKM. V gave up 5 bases and J gave up 8 bases; unmatched junction bases: 4. The CDR3 has 13 amino acids. The CDR3 DNA reads TGTGCCAGCAGTCCGGACAGGGGCGAGCCCCAGCATTTT. It codes for CASSPDRGEPQHF. The whole variable domain, remainder taken from reference TRBV28 and TRBJ1-5, is DVKVTQSSRYLVKRTGEKVFLECVQDMDHENMFWYRQDPGLGLRLIYFSYDVKMKEKGDIPEGYSVSREKKERFSLILESASTNQTSMYLCASSPDRGEPQHFGDGTRLSIL.

This clonotype has more than one count but fewer than ten. The chain has TRBV19 and TRBJ2-1; D call uncertain. Germline loops: CDR1 LNHDA, CDR2 SQIVND (reference sequence). Between the trimmed V and J ends, which lost 4 bases and 0 bases, there was a span of 13 bases. The CDR3 length is 16 residues. The CDR3 DNA reads as TGTGCCAGTAGTAGGACGGCTACGAGCTCCTACAATGAGCAGTTCTTC. Translating gives CASSRTATSSYNEQFF.

There are a few counts of this clonotype. This chain links TRBV6-2 or TRBV6-3 with TRBJ1-2; 12 nucleotides align to TRBD1. Germline-derived CDR1 and CDR2 are MNHEY and SVGEGT. The CDR3 sequence is 15 residues long. The V and J ends lost 2 bases and 4 bases, in that order; junction bases with no gene match: 2. The CDR3 DNA is TGTGCCAGCAGTTACGGGACAGGGGGCGTCTATGGCTACACCTTC. Protein sequence: CASSYGTGGVYGYTF.

The table lists this clonotype with a few counts. The chain uses TRBV25-1 and TRBJ2-7, with D hard to call. The CDR3 totals 14 residues. V lost 0 bases and J lost 2, with 8 bases in between. The germline CDR1 and CDR2 sequences are MGHDK and SYGVNS. CDR3 amino acids: CASSEYTIPYEQYF. DNA of the CDR3: TGTGCCAGCAGTGAATATACAATCCCCTACGAGCAGTACTTC.

This clonotype was picked up many times. The genes are TRBV7-8 and TRBJ2-5, with D possibly being TRBD2 (5 bases). Looked up from germline, CDR1 is SGHVS and CDR2 is FQNEAQ. The V end lost 5 bases, the J end lost 5 bases, and 15 bases lay between the germline ends. This CDR3 spans 14 amino acids. CDR3 nucleotides: TGTGCCAGCAGCCTGGACTTGGGCCTGGAGACCCAGTACTTC. This gives the protein CASSLDLGLETQYF. Filled out from reference TRBV7-8 and TRBJ2-5, the complete variable domain reads GAGVSQSPRYKVAKRGQDVALRCDPISGHVSLFWYQQALGQGPEFLTYFQNEAQLDKSGLPSDRFFAERPEGSVSTLKIQRTQQEDSAVYLCASSLDLGLETQYFGPGTRLLVL.

This clonotype has a count of ten or more. This sequence joins TRBV30 and TRBJ2-7; possibly TRBD1 for D (6 bases). Per the germline V gene, CDR1 is GTSNPN and CDR2 is SVGIG (reference sequence). Between the trimmed V and J ends, which lost 2 bases and 0 bases, there was a span of 8 bases. CDR3 size: 13 residues. The CDR3 sequence: CAWSYRDSYEQYF. The CDR3 DNA is TGTGCCTGGAGTTACAGGGACTCCTACGAGCAGTACTTC.

This clonotype was detected once. The CDR3 end shows no conserved phenylalanine or tryptophan, and so a read error is likely. The chain has TRBV6-1 and TRBJ2-2, with D possibly matching TRBD2 (6 bases). The CDR3 runs 16 residues. The V gene's germline CDR1 is MNHNS and CDR2 SASEGT. V was shortened by 5 bases and J by 1 base, with 14 bases between the two germline ends. The DNA for the CDR3 is TGTGCCAGCAGTCCCCCGGGACTCCAGAACACCGGGGAGCTGTTTCTT. Translating it yields CASSPPGLQNTGELFL.

This clonotype was seen a handful of times. V is TRBV5-4 and J is TRBJ1-1; maybe TRBD1 (5 bases). This CDR3 region has 15 residues. V was shortened by 1 base and J by 2 bases, with 12 bases between the two germline ends. Germline CDR1 and CDR2: SGHNT and YYREEE (reference sequence). The CDR3 nucleotides read TGTGCCAGCAGCTTGTGGGGCCGGGGAAACACTGAAGCTTTCTTT. Translation: CASSLWGRGNTEAFF.

In this sample, this clonotype turned up a few times. This sequence joins TRBV6-6 and TRBJ2-7; no reliable D call. V dropped 2 bases and J dropped 6 bases, with 11 bases sitting between them. The germline V gene has CDR1 MNHNY and CDR2 SVGAGI (reference sequence). The CDR3 covers 13 residues. The CDR3 region has the DNA TGTGCCAGCAGTTACAGGCAAAACGGCGAGCAGTACTTC. Protein sequence: CASSYRQNGEQYF.

Ten or more counts support this clonotype. This sequence joins TRBV6-1 and TRBJ2-7, with D perhaps matching TRBD1 (6 bases). The CDR3 is 15 amino acids. Deletions cut 5 bases from V and 2 bases from J, with 16 bases between. Looked up from germline, CDR1 is MNHNS and CDR2 is SASEGT. CDR3 nucleotides: TGTGCCAGCAGTTACACGGACGGGACAACCTACGAGCAGTACTTC. It translates to CASSYTDGTTYEQYF.

This chain connects TRBV4-1 to TRBJ2-2, with 12 bases lining up with TRBD2. J was trimmed by 6 bases and V by 2 bases; bases with no gene match: 4. Looked up from germline, CDR1 is MGHRA and CDR2 is YSYEKL. This CDR3 has 16 amino acids. CDR3: CASSQPSGRGAGELFF. CDR3 nucleotide sequence: TGCGCCAGCAGCCAACCTAGCGGGAGGGGCGCCGGGGAGCTGTTTTTT.

This clonotype has only a few counts. The V and J genes are TRBV5-8 and TRBJ2-7; 9 bases are shared with TRBD1. Germline values: CDR1 SGHTS, CDR2 YDEGEE. The CDR3 length is 14 residues. Trimming cost V 4 bases and J 5 bases; bases outside gene matches: 7. The chain's CDR3 is CASSPGTGPHEQYF. Here the CDR3 DNA reads TGTGCCAGCAGCCCAGGGACAGGGCCTCACGAGCAGTACTTC.